The T cell receptor beta chain under discussion was sequenced for a study of blood T cell repertoires in COVID-19. Looking at the study overall: Specimens from acute and convalescent COVID-19 originated in the United States, Italy and Spain. Sample material is recorded as cDNA or gDNA derived from T cells, B-cell-depleted T cells, or PBMCs.

Study processing details: Counts of nucleated cells, estimated from reference gene primer amplification, were obtained. TCRdb keeps only in-frame clones here, not all; method: immunoSEQ multiplex PCR. Clonal size and the V and J genes are those of that table, whereas D and trimming came from the DNA. The table shows 110,000 or so clones, with more than 70% occurring only once. With V trimmed by 3 bases and J by 4 bases, 2 bases remained unmatched. The CDR3 is 16 amino acids. The germline gives CDR1 MNHEY, CDR2 SVGEGT. This chain uses TRBV6-2 or TRBV6-3 with TRBJ2-1; TRBD2 aligns across 14 bases. The clonotype comes from a woman in her seventies who had recovered from COVID-19. What was sequenced was peripheral blood. CDR3 residues: CASSYRLAGGYNEQFF. CDR3 nucleotides: TGTGCCAGCAGTTATCGACTAGCGGGGGGGTACAATGAGCAGTTCTTC.